The entry that follows covers one TCR beta chain sequence. Its antigen is currently unknown. Different DNA sequences within this sample yield the same CDR3. This sample stems from a study of shared clonotypes between healthy human individuals. Whole-study results and caveats: Measured sharing among donors was expected to vary with sequencing depth. Around 5% was the fraction of naive CD4 clonotypes found shared across a few donors.

Genomic DNA from each subset was divided evenly over several immunoSEQ plates. As handled by the study authors: Junction-only sequences produced by ImmunoSEQ had no quality scores, so filtering differed. This table comes from immunoSEQ multiplex PCR, and its TCRdb copy is limited to in-frame clones, with some not included. That table supplies the V and J calls and clone size; D and trimming were determined from the DNA. The table shows some 380,000 clones, with 90% to 97% occurring only once. The germline V gene encodes CDR1 SGHRS and CDR2 YFSETQ. The CDR3 runs to 14 residues. V lost 0 bases and J lost 0, with 5 bases in between.

The TCR was taken from a man aged 25 to 40 in good health. The sequenced material came from memory CD8+ T cells sorted from blood. Subset specified: CD45RO+ cells pooled with CCR7-negative TemRA cells. The J gene is TRBJ2-3, the V gene TRBV5-1; D gene ambiguous. The CDR3 sequence: CASSLVGSTDTQYF. CDR3 in DNA: TGCGCCAGCAGCTTGGTCGGGAGCACAGATACGCAGTATTTT.